This T cell receptor (beta chain) was sequenced for a study of technical replicates of blood from four donors. This clone is a singleton in its sample. V gave up 3 bases and J gave up 7 bases, with 21 bases separating them. The CDR3 spans 16 residues. Germline CDR1 is SEHNR and CDR2 is FQNEAQ (reference sequence). Assay used: immunoSEQ multiplex PCR; TCRdb lists only in-frame clones, some missing. There are about 79,000 clones in the sample; 90% to 95% occur only once, and over 0.25% lies in the top ten. The chain recombines TRBV7-9 with TRBJ1-1; no clear D. The source of this sequence is a human donor in good health. The sample comprised T cells isolated from PBMCs. CDR3 sequence reads: CASSFGGPGPWDEAFF. CDR3 coding DNA: TGTGCCAGCAGCTTCGGCGGGCCCGGACCCTGGGATGAAGCTTTCTTT.